This TCR beta chain was captured in a study of T cells expressing NK-cell markers. In the study overall: Sorted T-cell subsets CD3+CD56+NKG2C+, CD3+CD56+NKG2C- and CD3+CD56-NKG2C+ were TCR beta-sequenced.

About this clonotype itself: Its antigen remains unidentified.

From the 5' RACE reads, TCRdb lists one entry per CDR3 protein and no DNA. The listing contains around 550,000 distinct CDR3 sequences. Study outcomes and limitations: Among CD8+ T cells from roughly six donors, dominant NKG2C+ clonotypes accounted for roughly 1.0-7.0%. Among four donors, these clonotypes also ranked first in the CD3+CD56-NKG2C+ fraction.

This CDR3 contains 15 residues. The germline CDR1 and CDR2 sequences are MNHEY and SVGAGI. The receptor was isolated from a man aged 18-30 years in good health. The sequenced sample was blood T cells: a sorted CD56 or NKG2C T cell subset, CD4+ or CD8+ T cells, or bulk PBMC T cells (not recorded which). The chain uses TRBV6-5 and TRBJ2-3; TCRdb lists TRBD1, though no DNA is available to test this call. CDR3 amino acids: CASSYWPGGTDTQYF.